Reported below is one T cell receptor (beta chain). Authors' analysis steps: Counts of nucleated cells, estimated from reference gene primer amplification, were obtained. Some clones are missing from TCRdb's copy, which holds only in-frame ones; the method was immunoSEQ multiplex PCR. V, J and clone size are those of that table, while D and trimming were read from the DNA. In the table there are 350,000 to 400,000 clones, roughly 87% of which are singletons. The sample belongs to a study of blood T cell repertoires in COVID-19. Study summary: Sites across the United States, Italy and Spain contributed samples from acute and convalescent COVID-19. From T cells, B-cell-depleted T cells, or PBMCs came the material, which was cDNA or gDNA.

Recovered participants had two consecutive negative NP/OP PCR tests, healthcare professional clearance, or symptom resolution. Input material: PBMCs or T cells enriched from blood (not recorded which). This TCR was sampled from a woman in her thirties who had recovered from COVID-19.

The CDR3 DNA is TGTGCCAGTAGTATAGGACGGGGAGGCTCCTACGAGCAGTACTTC. Translation: CASSIGRGGSYEQYF. The rearrangement uses TRBV19 and TRBJ2-7; maybe TRBD2 (6 bases). Per germline, CDR1 LNHDA and CDR2 SQIVND (reference sequence). The CDR3 extends over 15 amino acids. The V end lost 1 base, the J end lost 0 bases, and 10 bases lay between the germline ends.